One T cell receptor (beta chain) is described in this entry. The antigen is undetermined. The entry originates in a study of monozygotic twins with inflammatory bowel disease. Overall study results and limits: With others, IBD patients shared fewer clonotypes than healthy twins did, especially with disease activity.

Nested PCRs (16 and 9 cycles, two total) were applied to TCRalpha and TCRbeta cDNA. After re-calling the 5' RACE reads, TCRdb lists one entry per CDR3 protein, DNA absent. This listing includes about 380,000 distinct CDR3 sequences. CDR3 size: 16 residues. The germline CDR1 and CDR2 sequences are ENHRY and SYGVKD. Sample: blood. V is TRBV10-3 and J is TRBJ2-5; there is no DNA to check the TCRdb D call of TRBD2. The TCR comes from a human donor with ulcerative colitis or Crohn's disease, or a healthy co-twin of an affected twin (not recorded which). Here the CDR3 reads CAISDELAGEQETQYF.